This T cell receptor beta chain was captured in a study of cytomegalovirus exposure and HLA in healthy donors. The overall study: According to later analysis, the same platform produced the 110 or so validation and some 680 first-cohort repertoires.

This clone appeared once. Germline CDR1 is MNHNS and CDR2 is SASEGT. V shed 6 bases and J 5 bases; nucleotides not matched to a gene: 9. CDR3 length: 14 amino acids. Repertoires were generated with immunoSEQ multiplex PCR, while TCRdb's copy carries only in-frame clones and drops some. In the table there are roughly 250,000 clones, roughly 90% of which are singletons. The chain joins TRBV6-1 to TRBJ1-2, with 7 positions matching TRBD1. The sequenced sample consisted of PBMCs. The sequence was collected from a woman between 18 and 29 years old in good health and CMV-seronegative. The CDR3 sequence is CASRPGQRIYGYTF. CDR3 in DNA: TGTGCCAGCAGGCCGGGACAGCGGATTTATGGCTACACCTTC.